These 19 T cell receptor beta chains originate from one sample sequenced in a study of shared clonotypes between healthy human individuals. CD45RO-negative, CCR7-selected cells formed the naive CD8 fraction, which excluded terminally differentiated effector memory CD45RA+ cells. The protocol was immunoSEQ multiplex PCR, while the TCRdb copy is restricted to in-frame clones and leaves out a portion. The table has about 2.2 million clones, about 93% seen once. Material: naive CD8+ T cells from PBMCs. Receptor source: a man between 18 and 35 years old in good health. Some clones in this sample may be carry-over from other donors' samples.

The chain combines TRBV27 with TRBJ2-1, with D maybe TRBD2 (6 bases). The CDR3 length is 12 residues. Trimming cost V 8 bases and J 9 bases, with 14 bases left between them. Per germline, CDR1 MNHEY and CDR2 SMNVEV (reference sequence). The CDR3 loop is CASRWGVGEQFF. The CDR3 nucleotides read TGTGCCAGCCGGTGGGGGGTAGGTGAGCAGTTCTTC.

V usage is TRBV9 and J usage is TRBJ2-1; D may correspond to TRBD1 or TRBD2 (5 bases each). The ends were cut back, 4 bases at V and 4 bases at J, with 15 bases in the middle. Germline lookup yields CDR1 SGDLS and CDR2 YYNGEE. The CDR3 contains 15 residues. The CDR3 sequence: CASSMGRATYNEQFF. The CDR3, as DNA: TGTGCCAGCAGCATGGGACGGGCGACTTACAATGAGCAGTTCTTC.

CDR3: CASSFRDRGSEQYF. CDR3 DNA: TGTGCCAGCAGTTTCCGGGACAGGGGATCCGAGCAGTACTTC. The chain links TRBV27 to TRBJ2-7, with 10 bases lining up with TRBD1. This CDR3 is 14 amino acids long. Germline V gene sequence: CDR1 MNHEY, CDR2 SMNVEV (reference sequence). Trimming at V came to 3 bases and at J to 6 bases, leaving 5 bases not matched to a gene.

The rearrangement joins TRBV4-1 to TRBJ2-7, with 13 bases identical to TRBD2. V gave up 2 bases and J gave up 4 bases; unmatched junction bases: 8. Per germline, CDR1 MGHRA and CDR2 YSYEKL. The CDR3 consists of 17 residues. The CDR3 loop is CASSQWEWTSGSYEQYF. CDR3 nucleotides: TGCGCCAGCAGCCAATGGGAATGGACTAGCGGGAGTTACGAGCAGTACTTC.

V usage is TRBV9 and J usage is TRBJ2-7; 7 bases are shared with TRBD1. V was pared by 3 bases and J by 0 bases, with 6 bases of the junction left unmatched. The germline CDR1 and CDR2 sequences are SGDLS and YYNGEE. The length of the CDR3 is 15 residues. The CDR3: CASSGITGASYEQYF. Written as DNA, the CDR3 is TGTGCCAGCAGCGGGATCACAGGGGCCTCCTACGAGCAGTACTTC.

V gene TRBV27 combines with J gene TRBJ2-1; D unresolved. The V end was cut by 6 bases, the J end by 3 bases, with 9 bases between. From germline, CDR1 is MNHEY and CDR2 SMNVEV (reference sequence). This CDR3 has 13 residues. The CDR3 region is CASSSGDYNEQFF. In DNA form, the CDR3 reads TGTGCCAGCAGCTCGGGTGACTACAATGAGCAGTTCTTC.

This clone was observed a single time. The chain couples TRBV7-2 to TRBJ2-7; D is perhaps TRBD2 (5 bases). V shed 1 base and J shed 2 bases, with 12 bases lying between them. The germline CDR1 and CDR2 sequences are SGHTA and FQGNSA. CDR3 length: 15 amino acids. CDR3 in DNA: TGTGCCAGCAGCTTAGGGGAGATAGGGACCTACGAGCAGTACTTC. It encodes CASSLGEIGTYEQYF.

The V call is TRBV6-1, the J call TRBJ2-1; the match to TRBD2 covers 8 bases. The CDR3 covers 17 residues. V was clipped by 2 bases and J by 6 bases; unmatched bases: 12. Germline assignment: CDR1 MNHNS and CDR2 SASEGT. CDR3 residues: CASSESGPSGYLNEQFF. The CDR3 region has the DNA TGTGCCAGCAGTGAAAGTGGGCCTAGCGGGTACCTCAATGAGCAGTTCTTC.

V and J are TRBV29-1 and TRBJ2-7; D gene unclear. Trimming left V 7 bases short and J 0 bases short, with 16 bases between. CDR3 length: 14 residues. CDR1 is SQVTM and CDR2 is ANQGSEA in the germline V gene. CDR3 sequence: CSAKVGSSSYEQYF. The DNA for the CDR3 is TGCAGCGCCAAGGTAGGGTCGTCCTCCTACGAGCAGTACTTC.

This rearrangement joins TRBV19 to TRBJ2-7; tentatively, D is TRBD1 (6 bases). The V gene's germline CDR1 is LNHDA and CDR2 SQIVND (reference sequence). The CDR3 extends over 15 amino acids. V was trimmed by 4 bases and J by 2 bases, leaving 15 bases between them. The CDR3 nucleotides are TGTGCCAGTAGTACGGACAGAACCACTACCTACGAGCAGTACTTC. It specifies CASSTDRTTTYEQYF.

This clone was detected once. This chain joins TRBV7-9 and TRBJ2-1; D unresolved. The CDR3 covers 12 residues. From germline, CDR1 is SEHNR and CDR2 FQNEAQ (reference sequence). Trimming removed 4 bases from V and 8 bases from J, with 9 bases in between. In DNA, the CDR3 is TGTGCCAGCAGCTCACCCTGGGATGAGCAGTTCTTC. Translating gives CASSSPWDEQFF.

With respect to this clone: The sample has other DNA sequences that encode this CDR3 too. This chain links TRBV4-3 with TRBJ2-5; D gene ambiguous. This CDR3 spans 16 amino acids. Germline CDR1 and CDR2: LGHNA and YSLEER. The V and J ends lost 2 bases and 7 bases respectively, with 20 bases between them. CDR3 sequence: CASSQSAEDPRSTQYF. The CDR3 bases are TGCGCCAGCAGCCAAAGCGCCGAGGATCCAAGATCGACCCAGTACTTC.

The chain carries TRBV27 and TRBJ1-4, with 7 bases fitting TRBD1. CDR3 size: 17 residues. V was pared by 2 bases and J by 0 bases, with 6 bases of the junction left unmatched. Germline CDR1 is MNHEY and CDR2 is SMNVEV (reference sequence). The CDR3, as DNA: TGTGCCAGCAGTTTAGACAGGGACCGTGCAACTAATGAAAAACTGTTTTTT. It is translated as CASSLDRDRATNEKLFF.

The chain recombines TRBV19 with TRBJ2-7; possibly TRBD1 for D (7 bases). CDR1 and CDR2 from the germline V gene are LNHDA and SQIVND (reference sequence). There are 13 residues in the CDR3. V shed 8 bases and J shed 4 bases, with 15 bases lying between them. CDR3 nucleotides: TGTGCCAGTGGAGGGGGACAGCCTTACGAGCAGTACTTC. This translates into CASGGGQPYEQYF.

This chain connects TRBV28 to TRBJ2-7, with TRBD2 as a possible D gene (7 bases). The germline CDR1 and CDR2 sequences are MDHEN and SYDVKM. This CDR3 comprises 18 residues. Trimming took 6 bases from V and 2 from J, leaving 26 bases between them. The DNA of the CDR3 is TGTGCCAGCAGCTCCTGGGGGGGCGGAACGAACGTCCCCTACGAGCAGTACTTC. Amino acids: CASSSWGGGTNVPYEQYF.

The rearrangement joins TRBV7-9 to TRBJ2-1; D possibly uses TRBD1 or TRBD2 (5 bases each). The germline CDR1 and CDR2 sequences are SEHNR and FQNEAQ (reference sequence). The CDR3 covers 15 residues. Trimming shortened V by 5 bases and J by 6 bases, and 17 bases separated the two germline ends. For the CDR3, the DNA is TGTGCCAGCAGCGAACCGCTGAGGGGCAGCAATGAGCAGTTCTTC. It yields the protein CASSEPLRGSNEQFF.

The rearrangement uses TRBV7-2 and TRBJ2-7; 10 bases match TRBD2. CDR1 SGHTA and CDR2 FQGNSA come from the germline V gene. The CDR3 spans 16 residues. V lost 5 bases, J lost 3 bases, and 10 bases stayed unmatched. The CDR3 loop is CASSLKGTSVNYEQYF. CDR3 bases: TGTGCCAGCAGCCTTAAAGGGACTAGCGTTAACTACGAGCAGTACTTC.

A word on this clone: One end of the junction fails to match germline, which may point to a read error. The CDR3 sequence is CASSVLGSF. In nucleotides, the CDR3 is TGTGCCAGCAGTGTCTTGGGTTCTTTT. V gene TRBV2 combines with J gene TRBJ2-3; no clear D gene. There are 9 residues in the CDR3. Germline-derived CDR1 and CDR2 are SNHLY and FYNNEI. Using reference TRBV2 and TRBJ2-3 for the parts outside the CDR3, the full variable domain is EPEVTQTPSHQVTQMGQEVILRCVPISNHLYFYWYRQILGQKVEFLVSFYNNEISEKSEIFDDQFSVERPDGSNFTLKIRSTKLEDSAMYFCASSVLGSFGPGTRLTVL.

A word on this clone: The same CDR3 arises from other DNA sequences in this sample as well. The CDR3 reads CASSLAGGYNEQFF. CDR3 bases: TGTGCCAGCTCCCTAGCGGGAGGGTACAATGAGCAGTTCTTC. The V and J genes are TRBV27 and TRBJ2-1, with 12 bases matching TRBD2. The junction had 3 bases not matched to a gene; V was cut back by 8 bases and J by 4 bases. Germline loops: CDR1 MNHEY, CDR2 SMNVEV (reference sequence). The CDR3 loop spans 14 amino acids.